These 32 T cell receptor beta chains were all obtained from the same sample, sequenced in a study of blood T cell repertoires in COVID-19. Profiling relied on immunoSEQ multiplex PCR, and the TCRdb table lists in-frame clones only, not all of them. The sample lists roughly 330,000 clones, over 75% occurring once. The sample comprised PBMCs or T cells enriched from blood (not recorded which). These receptors came from a young woman who had recovered from COVID-19.

The chain links TRBV18 to TRBJ2-1; perhaps TRBD2 as D (6 bases). Trimming cost V 2 bases and J 9 bases, with 20 bases left between them. This CDR3 region has 16 residues. The V gene's germline CDR1 is KGHSH and CDR2 LQKENI. DNA for the CDR3: TGTGCCAGCTCACCAGAGGAGCGGGCGTTATTAGGTGAGCAGTTCTTC. Encoded protein: CASSPEERALLGEQFF.

This chain joins TRBV6-5 and TRBJ1-6; D possibly corresponds to TRBD1 (5 bases). Per the germline V gene, CDR1 is MNHEY and CDR2 is SVGAGI. The CDR3 runs to 13 residues. Deletions cut 0 bases from V and 10 bases from J, with 7 bases between. The CDR3: CASSYSGVSPLHF. In DNA form, the CDR3 reads TGTGCCAGCAGTTACTCAGGGGTATCACCCCTCCACTTT.

The chain employs TRBV19 and TRBJ1-2, with D unclear. This CDR3 region has 13 residues. With 3 bases removed from V and 4 bases from J, the gap between germline ends came to 9 bases. Germline assignment: CDR1 LNHDA and CDR2 SQIVND (reference sequence). The chain's CDR3 is CASSIRERYGYTF. The CDR3 bases are TGTGCCAGTAGTATTAGGGAGCGCTATGGCTACACCTTC.

The V and J genes are TRBV6-6 and TRBJ1-1; D is possibly TRBD1 (5 bases). V lost 3 bases, J lost 0 bases, and 11 bases lay in between. The CDR3 contains 15 residues. Germline V lookup: CDR1 MNHNY, CDR2 SVGAGI (reference sequence). CDR3 in DNA: TGTGCCAGCAGTTATTTGGCAGGGATGAACACTGAAGCTTTCTTT. This gives the protein CASSYLAGMNTEAFF.

The table lists this clone with a count of one. The genes are TRBV7-2 and TRBJ2-7; D remains ambiguous. From germline, CDR1 is SGHTA and CDR2 FQGNSA. V lost 1 base and J lost 0, with 10 bases in between. The CDR3 length is 15 residues. This CDR3 is CASSLETLSSYEQYF. The CDR3 DNA is TGTGCCAGCAGCTTAGAGACACTGAGCTCCTACGAGCAGTACTTC.

This rearrangement joins TRBV14 to TRBJ1-5; perhaps TRBD1 as D (6 bases). Trimming shortened V by 3 bases and J by 4 bases, and 13 bases separated the two germline ends. Germline V CDR1 and CDR2: SGHDN, FVKESK. The length of the CDR3 is 15 residues. CDR3 loop: CASSHMTGRNQPQHF. CDR3 DNA: TGTGCCAGCAGCCATATGACAGGACGGAATCAGCCCCAGCATTTT.

This sequence joins TRBV7-3 and TRBJ2-1; 10 bases line up with TRBD1. J gave up 9 bases and V 5 bases, and 10 bases lay outside the gene matches. The CDR3 extends over 15 amino acids. Germline values: CDR1 SGHTA, CDR2 FQGTGA. The CDR3 DNA reads as TGTGCCAGCAGCCTGGACAGGGGGACAGGCGGTGAGCAGTTCTTC. This codes for CASSLDRGTGGEQFF. The full variable domain, with the rest looked up from reference TRBV7-3 and TRBJ2-1, is GAGVSQTPSNKVTEKGKYVELRCDPISGHTALYWYRQSLGQGPEFLIYFQGTGAADDSGLPNDRFFAVRPEGSVSTLKIQRTERGDSAVYLCASSLDRGTGGEQFFGPGTRLTVL.

The rearrangement joins TRBV20-1 to TRBJ2-3; D is perhaps TRBD1 (5 bases). The CDR3 has 14 amino acids. The V and J ends lost 3 bases and 5 bases respectively, with 15 bases between them. In germline, CDR1 is DFQATT, CDR2 SNEGSKA (reference sequence). The CDR3 DNA reads TGCAGTGCTAGTGGTGGGGCCCCGGGAGATACGCAGTATTTT. Protein: CSASGGAPGDTQYF.

The chain joins TRBV6-1 to TRBJ2-6; maybe TRBD1 (6 bases). Trimming pared 2 bases from V and 0 bases from J, leaving 23 bases between. Germline values: CDR1 MNHNS, CDR2 SASEGT. CDR3 length equals 21 residues. This chain's CDR3 is CASSEWRTAMIPPSGANVLTF. The CDR3 DNA reads TGTGCCAGCAGTGAATGGAGGACAGCGATGATTCCTCCCTCTGGGGCCAACGTCCTGACTTTC.

The V and J genes are TRBV19 and TRBJ2-2; 14 bases are a match to TRBD2. V was pared by 9 bases and J by 4 bases, with 4 bases of the junction left unmatched. This CDR3 is built from 15 residues. Germline V gene data show CDR1 as LNHDA and CDR2 as SQIVND (reference sequence). The CDR3 protein is CASRTSGGSTGELFF. The DNA of the CDR3 is TGTGCCAGCCGGACTAGCGGGGGGTCCACCGGGGAGCTGTTTTTT.

The chain couples TRBV9 to TRBJ2-1; 14 nucleotides align to TRBD2. Germline CDR1 reads SGDLS; CDR2 reads YYNGEE. J lost 7 bases, V lost 3 bases, and 6 bases had no gene match. CDR3 length: 16 amino acids. In nucleotides, the CDR3 is TGTGCCAGCAGCGCGGGACTAGCGGGGGTGGCTAATGAGCAGTTCTTC. Translated: CASSAGLAGVANEQFF.

The V gene is TRBV5-4, the J gene TRBJ1-2; 8 positions agree with TRBD1. With 2 bases clipped from V and 4 bases from J, the junction kept 4 bases outside the gene matches. The germline V gene has CDR1 SGHNT and CDR2 YYREEE (reference sequence). CDR3 length equals 14 residues. The CDR3 coding sequence is TGTGCCAGCAGCTTCGACAGGGGCTCCTATGGCTACACCTTC. It specifies CASSFDRGSYGYTF. The full variable domain, rest sourced from reference TRBV5-4 and TRBJ1-2, is ETGVTQSPTHLIKTRGQQVTLRCSSQSGHNTVSWYQQALGQGPQFIFQYYREEENGRGNFPPRFSGLQFPNYSSELNVNALELDDSALYLCASSFDRGSYGYTFGSGTRLTVV.

J is TRBJ1-2 and V is TRBV27, with TRBD1 matching over 12 bases. Unmatched junction bases numbered 8, after V lost 4 bases and J lost 8 bases. Germline V CDR1 and CDR2: MNHEY, SMNVEV (reference sequence). The CDR3 runs to 15 residues. The chain's CDR3 is CASSWGTGGAGGYTF. The CDR3 DNA is TGTGCCAGCAGTTGGGGGACAGGGGGCGCGGGCGGCTACACCTTC.

The sample holds a few counts of this clone. V gene TRBV2 combines with J gene TRBJ1-2; D not resolved. The germline V gene has CDR1 SNHLY and CDR2 FYNNEI. The V end was cut by 7 bases, the J end by 1 base, with 10 bases between. This CDR3 is 13 amino acids long. The CDR3 is CASTAGINYGYTF. CDR3 coding DNA: TGTGCCAGCACAGCGGGGATTAACTATGGCTACACCTTC.

This chain uses TRBV9 with TRBJ2-5; 8 nucleotides match TRBD2. Unmatched junction bases numbered 4, after V lost 1 base and J lost 2 bases. Looked up from germline, CDR1 is SGDLS and CDR2 is YYNGEE. The CDR3 has 15 residues. The DNA of the CDR3 is TGTGCCAGCAGCGTACGGGAGGGCAGTCAAGAGACCCAGTACTTC. It is translated as CASSVREGSQETQYF.

The V and J genes are TRBV5-1 and TRBJ2-1; 9 bases agree with TRBD2. This CDR3 has 17 amino acids. Germline CDR1 is SGHRS and CDR2 is YFSETQ. V was clipped by 4 bases and J by 7 bases; unmatched bases: 15. This CDR3 is CASSLLGGGAGLNEQFF. The CDR3 nucleotides are TGCGCCAGCAGCCTCCTCGGCGGGGGGGCCGGCTTGAATGAGCAGTTCTTC.

The table lists this clone with a count of one. The chain recombines TRBV25-1 with TRBJ1-1; maybe TRBD1 (6 bases). Germline loops: CDR1 MGHDK, CDR2 SYGVNS. V was cut by 3 bases and J by 4 bases, with 9 bases left in between. CDR3 size: 13 residues. The DNA of the CDR3 is TGTGCCAGCAGTGAGGGGGCGGTCACTGAAGCTTTCTTT. Translating it yields CASSEGAVTEAFF.

The chain links TRBV19 to TRBJ2-7; D is unclear. V was shortened by 10 bases and J by 0 bases, with 13 bases between the two germline ends. The germline V gene has CDR1 LNHDA and CDR2 SQIVND (reference sequence). The CDR3 contains 13 residues. This CDR3 is CATSTESSYEQYF. CDR3 coding DNA: TGTGCCACCTCGACGGAGAGCTCCTACGAGCAGTACTTC.

The CDR3 bases are TGTGCCAGCAGCCCCAGGCTGGACAGGACCTTCTCCTACGAGCAGTACTTC. Its translation is CASSPRLDRTFSYEQYF. The chain carries TRBV7-9 and TRBJ2-7; 7 bases line up with TRBD1. With V trimmed by 5 bases and J by 0 bases, 13 bases remained unmatched. The CDR3 has 17 residues. Germline values: CDR1 SEHNR, CDR2 FQNEAQ (reference sequence).

This clone was seen only once. V gene TRBV2 combines with J gene TRBJ1-5, with 7 bases fitting TRBD1. This CDR3 contains 12 residues. From germline, CDR1 is SNHLY and CDR2 FYNNEI. After removal of 1 base from V and 13 bases from J, the junction contained 4 bases not matched to a gene. CDR3 DNA: TGTGCCAGCAGTGAAGGGGCCAGGGGGCAGCATTTT. Amino acids: CASSEGARGQHF.

V and J are TRBV28 and TRBJ1-2; the D gene is possibly TRBD1 (5 bases). Germline V gives CDR1 MDHEN, CDR2 SYDVKM. The CDR3 sequence is 16 residues long. Trimming stripped 2 bases from V and 4 bases from J, with 17 bases between. CDR3 sequence reads: CASSLPFGGATYGYTF. In DNA form, the CDR3 reads TGTGCCAGCAGTTTACCCTTCGGTGGGGCCACCTATGGCTACACCTTC.

The rearrangement uses TRBV4-2 and TRBJ2-3; D remains unclear. The CDR3 loop spans 16 amino acids. Per germline, CDR1 LGHNA and CDR2 YNFKEQ. V was pared by 3 bases and J by 0 bases, with 13 bases between. CDR3 sequence (DNA): TGTGCCAGCAGCCATCTCGACTCCTCTAGCACAGATACGCAGTATTTT. Translating gives CASSHLDSSSTDTQYF.

The chain has TRBV6-5 and TRBJ2-7; 11 bases agree with TRBD2. This CDR3 spans 15 amino acids. Germline V gene data show CDR1 as MNHEY and CDR2 as SVGAGI. V gave up 6 bases and J gave up 1 base; unmatched junction bases: 5. In DNA, the CDR3 is TGTGCCAGCAGGACTCTAGCGGGGGGTTCCTACGAGCAGTACTTC. Residues: CASRTLAGGSYEQYF.

The V call is TRBV5-1, the J call TRBJ1-2; TRBD1 aligns across 8 bases. Germline V gene data show CDR1 as SGHRS and CDR2 as YFSETQ. The J segment lost 8 bases and the V segment lost 0 bases, leaving 12 bases of the junction unmatched. This CDR3 spans 16 amino acids. CDR3 in DNA: TGCGCCAGCAGCTTGGGGGGACAGGTCGAATCGGCGGGCTACACCTTC. Its translation: CASSLGGQVESAGYTF.

The chain joins TRBV5-8 to TRBJ2-4; no definite D call. The ends were cut back, 1 base at V and 8 bases at J, with 10 bases in the middle. The CDR3 is 13 residues long. CDR1 and CDR2 from the germline V gene are SGHTS and YDEGEE. CDR3 DNA: TGTGCCAGCAGCTTGCGGTTTCTAGACATTCAGTACTTC. It yields the protein CASSLRFLDIQYF.

The CDR3: CASSQWTAGNTIYF. CDR3 DNA sequence: TGTGCCAGCAGCCAATGGACAGCCGGAAACACCATATATTTT. This chain links TRBV3-1 (or the pseudogene TRBV3-2) with TRBJ1-3; possibly TRBD1 for D (6 bases). V lost 2 bases to trimming and J lost 4 bases, with 9 bases between them. Germline CDR1 reads LGHDT; CDR2 reads YNNKEL (reference sequence). CDR3 size: 14 residues.

The V gene is TRBV6-5, the J gene TRBJ1-4; TRBD1 is a possible D gene (5 bases). V was shortened by 2 bases and J by 8 bases, with 12 bases between the two germline ends. The CDR3 spans 14 residues. Germline V gene sequence: CDR1 MNHEY, CDR2 SVGAGI. The CDR3 loop reads CASSYVQGREKLFF. CDR3 nucleotides: TGTGCCAGCAGTTACGTCCAGGGCAGAGAAAAACTGTTTTTT.

This chain connects TRBV19 to TRBJ2-7, with a possible D match to TRBD2 (6 bases). CDR1 is LNHDA and CDR2 is SQIVND in the germline V gene (reference sequence). The CDR3 sequence is 13 residues long. The germline V and J ends were trimmed by 7 bases and 5 bases, with 15 bases remaining between them. CDR3 in amino acids: CASTLRGSDEQYF. The CDR3 DNA reads TGTGCCAGTACTCTCCGGGGGTCGGACGAGCAGTACTTC.

The CDR3 nucleotides are TGTGCCAGCAGCTTCCGACTAGCGGGGGCTCGGGAGACCCAGTACTTC. As protein: CASSFRLAGARETQYF. The rearrangement uses TRBV7-8 and TRBJ2-5; 12 bases fit TRBD2. CDR1 and CDR2 (germline): SGHVS, FQNEAQ. CDR3 size: 16 residues. V dropped 3 bases and J dropped 5; count of bases not matched to a gene: 7.

The chain carries TRBV4-1 and TRBJ2-2, with 9 positions matching TRBD2. This CDR3 comprises 16 residues. Losses at the gene ends were 6 bases for V and 1 base for J; bases not matched to a gene: 6. Germline V lookup: CDR1 MGHRA, CDR2 YSYEKL. CDR3 protein: CASSRYSGGNTGELFF. The CDR3 bases are TGCGCCAGCAGTAGATATAGCGGGGGGAACACCGGGGAGCTGTTTTTT.

This clone was seen once. This chain links TRBV5-1 with TRBJ1-1, with D unresolved. Germline V gives CDR1 SGHRS, CDR2 YFSETQ. The CDR3 totals 15 residues. V was pared by 4 bases and J by 3 bases, with 16 bases between. The CDR3, as DNA: TGCGCCAGCAGCGTAGGCCGACTCCGGGACACTGAAGCTTTCTTT. It is translated as CASSVGRLRDTEAFF.

J is TRBJ2-3 and V is TRBV3-1 (or the pseudogene TRBV3-2), with D perhaps TRBD2 (6 bases). CDR1 and CDR2 from the germline V gene are LGHDT and YNNKEL (reference sequence). The CDR3 totals 18 residues. V was shortened by 0 bases and J by 4 bases, with 20 bases between the two germline ends. CDR3 loop: CASSQDPVPGRRADTQYF. The CDR3 bases are TGTGCCAGCAGCCAAGATCCCGTTCCGGGCCGGAGGGCAGATACGCAGTATTTT.